Each of the 10 T cell receptor beta chains below was sequenced from the same sample in a study of CD8 T cells in Susac syndrome. When the RNA was reverse transcribed, random hexamers were used with an input of roughly 0.45 to 1 ug. Via MiXCR, TCRdb re-called the immunoSEQ multiplex PCR reads, giving one row per CDR3 protein. The sample consists of 140,000 to 150,000 distinct CDR3 sequences, approximately 95% of them appearing once. Sequencing used CD4+ T cells from PBMCs. All receptors derive from a human donor with multiple sclerosis.

The CDR3: CASSEALRQSYEQYF. The CDR3 DNA reads as TGTGCCAGCAGTGAAGCTCTGCGCCAGTCCTACGAGCAGTACTTC. V usage is TRBV2 and J usage is TRBJ2-7; D is undetermined. CDR3 length equals 15 residues. Per germline, CDR1 SNHLY and CDR2 FYNNEI. With 0 bases removed from V and 1 base from J, the gap between germline ends came to 10 bases.

V usage is TRBV12-3 or TRBV12-4 and J usage is TRBJ1-4; D is ambiguous. With 2 bases removed from V and 14 bases from J, the gap between germline ends came to 18 bases. The CDR3 extends over 14 amino acids. The CDR3 loop is CASSLRAVPVGLFF. CDR3 DNA: TGTGCCAGCAGTTTAAGGGCGGTACCTGTTGGGCTGTTTTTT.

This clonotype was counted a single time. The chain joins TRBV20-1 to TRBJ2-1; 7 nucleotides match TRBD2. The length of the CDR3 is 12 residues. The J segment lost 5 bases and the V segment lost 6 bases, leaving 4 bases of the junction unmatched. Per the germline V gene, CDR1 is DFQATT and CDR2 is SNEGSKA (reference sequence). CDR3 protein: CSAGAGDNEQFF. DNA of the CDR3: TGCAGTGCAGGGGCGGGGGACAATGAGCAGTTCTTC.

The V and J genes are TRBV6-5 and TRBJ2-7; D is unclear. V lost 0 bases to trimming and J lost 7 bases, with 7 bases between them. This CDR3 has 12 amino acids. Germline CDR1 and CDR2: MNHEY and SVGAGI. CDR3 DNA sequence: TGTGCCAGCAGTTACTCCGCCAAGGAGCAGTACTTC. Encoded protein: CASSYSAKEQYF.

The chain employs TRBV15 and TRBJ2-7; no definite D call. V was clipped by 3 bases and J by 7 bases, with 13 bases between them. Germline loops: CDR1 LNHNV, CDR2 YYDKDF (reference sequence). The CDR3 has 13 amino acids. CDR3 in DNA: TGTGCCACCAGCAGGAGAGGTTTTGGGGAGCAGTACTTC. Amino acid sequence: CATSRRGFGEQYF.

The CDR3 spells CASSHRGRNTEAFF. CDR3 coding DNA: TGTGCCAGCAGCCACAGAGGGAGGAACACTGAAGCTTTCTTT. The chain combines TRBV12-3 or TRBV12-4 with TRBJ1-1; D is undetermined. The CDR3 loop spans 14 amino acids. Trimming left V 6 bases short and J 1 base short, with 12 bases between.

The chain has TRBV29-1 and TRBJ2-7, with 7 bases aligning to TRBD1. The length of the CDR3 is 13 residues. Trimming at V came to 6 bases and at J to 0 bases, leaving 5 bases not matched to a gene. The germline CDR1 and CDR2 sequences are SQVTM and ANQGSEA. Here the CDR3 reads CSVSRTGSYEQYF. CDR3 nucleotide sequence: TGCAGCGTCTCACGGACAGGCTCCTACGAGCAGTACTTC.

This chain connects TRBV6-6 to TRBJ1-2; TRBD1 might be the D (6 bases). CDR3 length equals 15 residues. V was shortened by 8 bases and J by 0 bases, with 16 bases between the two germline ends. Germline V lookup: CDR1 MNHNY, CDR2 SVGAGI (reference sequence). The CDR3 is CASARAGDSNYGYTF. The CDR3 nucleotides read TGTGCCAGCGCAAGGGCAGGGGACTCTAACTATGGCTACACCTTC.

This sequence joins TRBV11-2 and TRBJ2-3; D may be TRBD1 (7 bases). This CDR3 spans 17 amino acids. The V gene lost 3 bases and the J gene lost 1 base, with 17 bases spanning the gap. CDR1 is SGHAT and CDR2 is FQNNGV in the germline V gene. The chain's CDR3 is CASSFKRQGLGTDTQYF. Written as DNA, the CDR3 is TGTGCCAGCAGCTTTAAAAGACAGGGACTGGGCACAGATACGCAGTATTTT.

This clonotype was picked up one time. The chain has TRBV7-2 and TRBJ2-2, with 8 nucleotides matching TRBD1. Germline CDR1 is SGHTA and CDR2 is FQGNSA. This CDR3 spans 16 amino acids. With V trimmed by 5 bases and J by 0 bases, 5 bases remained unmatched. The CDR3 DNA reads TGTGCCAGCAGCGAATCGGGACAGGCGAACACCGGGGAGCTGTTTTTT. Its translation: CASSESGQANTGELFF.